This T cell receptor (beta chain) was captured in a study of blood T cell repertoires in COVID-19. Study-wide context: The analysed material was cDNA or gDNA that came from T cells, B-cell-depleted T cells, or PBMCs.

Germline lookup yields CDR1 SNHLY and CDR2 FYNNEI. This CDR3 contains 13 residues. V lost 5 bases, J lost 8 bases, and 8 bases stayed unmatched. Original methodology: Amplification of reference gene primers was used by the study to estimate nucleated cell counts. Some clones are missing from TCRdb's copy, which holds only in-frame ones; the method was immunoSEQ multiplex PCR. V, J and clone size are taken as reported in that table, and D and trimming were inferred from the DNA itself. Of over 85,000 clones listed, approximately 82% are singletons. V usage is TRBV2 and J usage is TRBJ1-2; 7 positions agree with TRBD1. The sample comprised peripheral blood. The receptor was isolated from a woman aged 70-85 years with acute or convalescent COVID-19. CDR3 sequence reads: CASSRQGSDGYTF. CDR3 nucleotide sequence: TGTGCCAGCAGTCGACAGGGTTCGGACGGCTACACCTTC.